The entry below gives a single T cell receptor (beta chain) sequence along with its context. With V trimmed by 3 bases and J by 6 bases, 7 bases remained unmatched. There are 15 residues in the CDR3. Per germline, CDR1 SGDLS and CDR2 YYNGEE. These data are taken from a study of cytomegalovirus exposure and HLA in healthy donors. Whole-study context: Among about 380 genotyped donors, roughly 80% fell in the Caucasian-associated ancestry cluster.

PCR was performed using 60 Vbeta and 13 Jbeta primers. Assay used: immunoSEQ multiplex PCR; TCRdb lists only in-frame clones, some missing. The sample includes tens of thousands of clones, roughly 77% of them seen just once. J is TRBJ2-7 and V is TRBV9; 12 positions agree with TRBD1. The specimen was PBMCs. The source is a woman in her 30s in good health and CMV-seronegative. In DNA form, the CDR3 reads TGTGCCAGCAGCGACTCCGGGACAGGGGGCTCCGAGCAGTACTTC. It is translated as CASSDSGTGGSEQYF.